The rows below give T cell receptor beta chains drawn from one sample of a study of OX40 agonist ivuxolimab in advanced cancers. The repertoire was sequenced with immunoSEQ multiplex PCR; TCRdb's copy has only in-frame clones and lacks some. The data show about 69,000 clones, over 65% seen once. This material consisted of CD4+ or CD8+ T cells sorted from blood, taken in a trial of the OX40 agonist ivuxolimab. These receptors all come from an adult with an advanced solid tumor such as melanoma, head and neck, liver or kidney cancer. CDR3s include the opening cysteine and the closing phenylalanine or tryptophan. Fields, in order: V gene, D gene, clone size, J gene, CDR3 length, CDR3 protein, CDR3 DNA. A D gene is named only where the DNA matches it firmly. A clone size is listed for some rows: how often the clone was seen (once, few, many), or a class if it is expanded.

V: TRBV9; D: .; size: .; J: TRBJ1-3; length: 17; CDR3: CASSVEGLEGRGNTIYF; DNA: TGTGCCAGCAGCGTAGAAGGATTGGAGGGCCGAGGAAACACCATATATTTT
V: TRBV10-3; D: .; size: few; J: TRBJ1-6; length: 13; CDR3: CAISGDLNSPLHF; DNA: TGTGCCATCAGTGGGGACCTTAATTCACCCCTCCACTTT
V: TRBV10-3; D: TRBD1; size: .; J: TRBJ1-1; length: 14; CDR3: CAISGTGAGAEAFF; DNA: TGTGCCATCAGCGGGACAGGGGCAGGGGCTGAAGCTTTCTTT
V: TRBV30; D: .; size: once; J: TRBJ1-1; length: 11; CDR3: CAWGARTEAFF; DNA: TGTGCCTGGGGGGCGAGGACTGAAGCTTTCTTT
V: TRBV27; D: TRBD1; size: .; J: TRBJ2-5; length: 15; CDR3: CASSLGTGQQETQYF; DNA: TGTGCCAGCAGTTTGGGGACAGGTCAACAAGAGACCCAGTACTTC
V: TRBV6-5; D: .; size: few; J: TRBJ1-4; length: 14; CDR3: CASTSGAWGEKLFF; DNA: TGTGCCAGCACATCCGGGGCCTGGGGTGAAAAACTGTTTTTT
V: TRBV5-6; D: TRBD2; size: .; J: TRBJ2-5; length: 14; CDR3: CASRRLAGERAQYF; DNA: TGTGCCAGCAGACGACTAGCGGGGGAACGGGCCCAGTACTTC
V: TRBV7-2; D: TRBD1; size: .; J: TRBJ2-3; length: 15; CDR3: CASGSGDRNADTQYF; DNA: TGTGCCAGCGGCTCCGGGGACAGGAACGCAGATACGCAGTATTTT
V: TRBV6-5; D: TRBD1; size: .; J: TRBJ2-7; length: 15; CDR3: CASSYSQLAGGEQYF; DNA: TGTGCCAGCAGTTACTCCCAATTAGCAGGGGGCGAGCAGTACTTC
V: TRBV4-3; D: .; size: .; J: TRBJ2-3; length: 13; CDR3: CASSQDLEGGTYF; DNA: TGCGCCAGCAGCCAAGATTTGGAAGGGGGGACGTATTTT
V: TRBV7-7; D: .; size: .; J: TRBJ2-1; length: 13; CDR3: CASSLLGYNEQFF; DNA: TGTGCTAGCAGCTTGTTGGGTTACAATGAGCAGTTCTTC
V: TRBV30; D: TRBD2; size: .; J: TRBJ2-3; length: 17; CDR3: CAWSKRRTSGGPDTQYF; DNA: TGTGCCTGGAGTAAAAGAAGGACTAGCGGGGGGCCAGATACGCAGTATTTT
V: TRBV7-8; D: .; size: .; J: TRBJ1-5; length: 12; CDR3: CASSLPNQPQHF; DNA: TGTGCCAGCAGCTTACCGAATCAGCCCCAGCATTTT
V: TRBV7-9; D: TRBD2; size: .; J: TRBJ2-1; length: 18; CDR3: CASSLAQSSGRVPNEQFF; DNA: TGTGCCAGCAGCTTAGCACAATCTAGCGGGAGGGTGCCGAATGAGCAGTTCTTC
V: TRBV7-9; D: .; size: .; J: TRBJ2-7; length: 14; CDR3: CASSPRDGAYEQYF; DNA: TGTGCCAGCAGCCCGAGGGACGGAGCCTACGAGCAGTACTTC
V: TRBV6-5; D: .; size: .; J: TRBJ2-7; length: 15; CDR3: CASSPLPGDPYEQYF; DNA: TGTGCCAGCAGTCCTCTGCCGGGGGACCCCTACGAGCAGTACTTC
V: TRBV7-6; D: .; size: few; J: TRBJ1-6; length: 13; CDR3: CASSSSYNSPLHF; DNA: TGTGCCAGCAGCTCCTCATATAATTCACCCCTCCACTTT
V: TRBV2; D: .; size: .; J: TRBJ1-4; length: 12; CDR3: CASAGPSEKLFF; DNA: TGTGCCAGCGCGGGACCATCAGAAAAACTGTTTTTT
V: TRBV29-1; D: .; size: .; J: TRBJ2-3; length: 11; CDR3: CSATTPDTQYF; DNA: TGCAGCGCCACGACACCAGATACGCAGTATTTT
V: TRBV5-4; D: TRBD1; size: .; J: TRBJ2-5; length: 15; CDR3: CASSSLTGGEETQYF; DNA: TGTGCCAGCAGCTCGTTGACAGGGGGCGAGGAGACCCAGTACTTC
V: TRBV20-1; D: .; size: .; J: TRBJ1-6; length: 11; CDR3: CSARAGAPLHF; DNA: TGCAGTGCTAGAGCGGGTGCACCCCTCCACTTT
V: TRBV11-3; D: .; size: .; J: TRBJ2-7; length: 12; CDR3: CASSLTIYEQYF; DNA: TGTGCCAGCAGCCTGACGATCTACGAGCAGTACTTC
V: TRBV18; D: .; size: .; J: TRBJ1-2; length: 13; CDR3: CASSPRREDGYTF; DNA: TGTGCCAGCTCACCGCGGAGGGAGGATGGCTACACCTTC
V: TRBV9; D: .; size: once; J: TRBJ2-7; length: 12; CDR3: CASSVATGEQYF; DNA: TGTGCCAGCAGCGTAGCTACAGGCGAGCAGTACTTC
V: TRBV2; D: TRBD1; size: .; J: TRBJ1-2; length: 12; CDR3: CASTDRLYGYTF; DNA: TGTGCCAGCACGGACAGGCTCTATGGCTACACCTTC
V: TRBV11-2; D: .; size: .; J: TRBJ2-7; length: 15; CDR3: CASSPSVGALYEQYF; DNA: TGTGCCAGCAGCCCCTCTGTGGGAGCGTTGTACGAGCAGTACTTC
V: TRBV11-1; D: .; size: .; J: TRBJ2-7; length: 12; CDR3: CASSSGYDEQYF; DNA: TGTGCCAGCAGCTCAGGGTACGACGAGCAGTACTTC
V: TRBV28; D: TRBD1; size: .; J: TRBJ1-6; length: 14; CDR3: CASSTGGLYSPLHF; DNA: TGTGCCAGCAGCACAGGGGGCTTGTATTCACCCCTCCACTTT
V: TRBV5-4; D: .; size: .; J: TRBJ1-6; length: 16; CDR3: CASSLDGGRANSPLHF; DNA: TGTGCCAGCAGCCTGGACGGGGGCCGTGCTAATTCACCCCTCCACTTT
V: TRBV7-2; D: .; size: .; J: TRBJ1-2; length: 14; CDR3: CASSLAEGVAGYTF; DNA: TGTGCCAGCAGCTTAGCGGAGGGGGTGGCTGGCTACACCTTC
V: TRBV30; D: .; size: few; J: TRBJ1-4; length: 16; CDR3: CAWSSDRTATNEKLFF; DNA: TGTGCCTGGAGCTCTGACAGGACCGCAACTAATGAAAAACTGTTTTTT
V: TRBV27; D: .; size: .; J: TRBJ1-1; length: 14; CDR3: CASALGGVNTEAFF; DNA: TGTGCCAGCGCCCTAGGGGGAGTGAACACTGAAGCTTTCTTT
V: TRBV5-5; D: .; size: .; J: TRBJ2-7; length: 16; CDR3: CASSLASIGGTYEQYF; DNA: TGTGCCAGCAGCTTGGCCAGTATTGGCGGAACCTACGAGCAGTACTTC
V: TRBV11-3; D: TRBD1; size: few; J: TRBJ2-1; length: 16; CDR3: CASSLNTGTEYNEQFF; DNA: TGTGCCAGCAGCCTAAACACCGGGACAGAGTACAATGAGCAGTTCTTC
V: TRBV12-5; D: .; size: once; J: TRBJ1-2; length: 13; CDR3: CASGLTGILGYTF; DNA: TGTGCTAGTGGCTTAACAGGGATTCTTGGCTACACCTTC
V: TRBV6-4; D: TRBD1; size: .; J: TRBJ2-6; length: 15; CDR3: CASSGTGTGANVLTF; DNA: TGTGCCAGCTCCGGGACAGGGACTGGGGCCAACGTCCTGACTTTC
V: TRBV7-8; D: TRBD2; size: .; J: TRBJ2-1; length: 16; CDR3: CASSFHVPGTRYEQFF; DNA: TGTGCCAGCAGCTTCCACGTCCCCGGGACTAGATATGAGCAGTTCTTC
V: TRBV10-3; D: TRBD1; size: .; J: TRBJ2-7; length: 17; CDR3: CAISEPGTGIETYEQYF; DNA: TGTGCCATCAGTGAACCCGGGACAGGGATCGAAACCTACGAGCAGTACTTC
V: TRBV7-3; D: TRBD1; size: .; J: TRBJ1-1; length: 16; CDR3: CASSLTGQGARTEAFF; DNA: TGTGCCAGCAGCTTAACGGGACAGGGGGCGAGAACTGAAGCTTTCTTT